This entry lists 13 T cell receptor beta chains sequenced from one sample in a study of T cells in Graves' hyperthyroidism and ophthalmopathy (dated by TCRdb to about 2019). The library was made by multiplex PCR. TCRdb names Illumina HiSeq 2000 as the instrument used. The TCR beta CDR3 regions were amplified from the RNA transcripts. The first round of RT-PCR for the TCR CDR3 was performed with the HTBI primer set and the Qiagen OneStep RT-PCR kit. TCRdb trimmed public reads at Q25 via fastp, called clones via MiXCR and kept in-frame beta chains. For every CDR3 protein sequence, its rows merge into one entry that carries the most common genes and DNA. The sample yields hundreds of thousands of distinct CDR3 sequences; around 15% were counted once. The ten most abundant clones make up roughly 3.3% of the sample. The sample consisted of blood. All receptors derive from a woman aged 40-49 years with Graves' ophthalmopathy.

The table lists this clonotype with many counts. The J gene is TRBJ1-2, the V gene TRBV11-2; the match to TRBD1 covers 11 bases. The CDR3 sequence is 13 residues long. J lost 7 bases, V lost 6 bases, and 4 bases had no gene match. Germline V gives CDR1 SGHAT, CDR2 FQNNGV. The CDR3 DNA reads TGTGCCAGCAGTTCTGGGACAGGGGGTGGCTACACCTTC. Residues: CASSSGTGGGYTF.

The J gene is TRBJ1-1, the V gene TRBV20-1, with D possibly being TRBD1 (5 bases). Trimming removed 0 bases at V and 5 bases at J, with 25 bases between. Germline CDR1 and CDR2: DFQATT and SNEGSKA (reference sequence). CDR3 size: 18 residues. CDR3 amino acids: CSARDPWGSLGGGTEAFF. DNA of the CDR3: TGCAGTGCTAGAGATCCTTGGGGATCGCTGGGGGGGGGGACTGAAGCTTTCTTT.

The chain is built from TRBV15 and TRBJ2-7, with TRBD1 identical over 9 bases. Germline CDR1 reads LNHNV; CDR2 reads YYDKDF (reference sequence). Trimming took 8 bases from V and 3 from J; bases not matched to a gene: 5. The CDR3 loop spans 13 amino acids. The CDR3 loop reads CATGTGRDYEQYF. CDR3 DNA: TGTGCCACCGGGACAGGGAGGGACTACGAGCAGTACTTC.

The rearrangement joins TRBV5-1 to TRBJ2-2; D uncertain. CDR3 size: 15 residues. Germline V gene sequence: CDR1 SGHRS, CDR2 YFSETQ. Trimming took off 0 bases at V and 1 base at J, with 7 bases between the two ends. The DNA of the CDR3 is TGCGCCAGCAGCTTGGAACCAGGGAACACCGGGGAGCTGTTTTTT. The encoded protein is CASSLEPGNTGELFF.

This clonotype was detected only a few times. The V call is TRBV6-2 or TRBV6-3, the J call TRBJ2-1; TRBD1 matches 7 bases. The CDR3 is 15 amino acids. Trimming took 5 bases from V and 0 from J; bases not matched to a gene: 4. Germline V CDR1 and CDR2: MNHEY, SVGEGT. In DNA, the CDR3 is TGTGCCAGCAGTACAGGGGTCGGCTCCTACAATGAGCAGTTCTTC. It translates to CASSTGVGSYNEQFF.

The chain links TRBV6-1 to TRBJ2-3; TRBD1 matches at 10 bases. V trimming: 9 bases; J trimming: 4 bases; junction bases outside the gene matches: 1. The germline gives CDR1 MNHNS, CDR2 SASEGT. The CDR3 covers 12 residues. The CDR3 protein is CASGQGADTQYF. The CDR3, as DNA: TGTGCCAGTGGACAGGGGGCAGATACGCAGTATTTT.

V gene TRBV4-1 combines with J gene TRBJ2-7; perhaps D is TRBD1 or TRBD2 (5 bases each). Germline V gives CDR1 MGHRA, CDR2 YSYEKL. V lost 0 bases and J lost 7, with 13 bases in between. This CDR3 is 14 amino acids long. For the CDR3, the DNA is TGCGCCAGCAGCCAAGAGGGCCGGGACGGAGAGCAGTACTTC. This encodes CASSQEGRDGEQYF.

This clonotype showed up just a few times. V gene TRBV12-3 or TRBV12-4 combines with J gene TRBJ2-2; TRBD1 matches 7 bases. CDR3 length equals 17 residues. V lost 6 bases and J lost 7; bases outside the gene matches: 17. CDR3: CASSRRQGGPQSGELFF. CDR3 nucleotide sequence: TGTGCCAGCAGCCGGCGACAGGGCGGGCCCCAGAGCGGGGAGCTGTTTTTT.

This clonotype has more than one count but fewer than ten. The chain recombines TRBV20-1 with TRBJ1-4; TRBD1 might be the D (5 bases). CDR1 and CDR2 from the germline V gene are DFQATT and SNEGSKA (reference sequence). The CDR3 is 14 residues long. Trimming removed 2 bases at V and 7 bases at J, with 14 bases between. Here the CDR3 reads CSARRGVAGEKLFF. CDR3 in DNA: TGCAGTGCTAGACGGGGGGTTGCGGGTGAAAAACTGTTTTTT.

The chain recombines TRBV7-9 with TRBJ1-1; D ambiguous. V was trimmed by 1 base and J by 0 bases, leaving 6 bases between them. Germline-derived CDR1 and CDR2 are SEHNR and FQNEAQ (reference sequence). This CDR3 comprises 14 residues. CDR3 sequence (DNA): TGTGCCAGCAGCTTAGTCTCCTTGAACACTGAAGCTTTCTTT. Its translation is CASSLVSLNTEAFF.

There are many counts of this clonotype. The chain has TRBV18 and TRBJ1-1; maybe TRBD1 (5 bases). Germline CDR1 and CDR2: KGHSH and LQKENI. This CDR3 region has 16 residues. V lost 3 bases and J lost 0, with 14 bases in between. CDR3 nucleotides: TGTGCCAGCTCACCTTCTTCGGGACTGGTGAACACTGAAGCTTTCTTT. Translation gives CASSPSSGLVNTEAFF.

This clonotype was seen many times. The J gene is TRBJ1-6, the V gene TRBV5-1; D not resolved. The CDR3 runs 14 residues. CDR1 is SGHRS and CDR2 is YFSETQ in the germline V gene. The V end was cut by 4 bases, the J end by 5 bases, with 10 bases between. This CDR3 reads CASSPGRDNSPLHF. In nucleotides, the CDR3 is TGCGCCAGCAGCCCAGGAAGGGATAATTCACCCCTCCACTTT.

V gene TRBV11-1 combines with J gene TRBJ2-5; 9 nucleotides line up with TRBD1. This CDR3 region has 16 residues. V lost 0 bases, J lost 1 base, and 3 bases stayed unmatched. CDR1 and CDR2 from the germline V gene are SGHAT and FQDESV (reference sequence). CDR3 nucleotide sequence: TGTGCCAGCAGCTTAGCGGACAGGGGATTCCAAGAGACCCAGTACTTC. Its translation is CASSLADRGFQETQYF.